This is a list of T cell receptor beta chains from one sample in a study of T-cell reconstitution after alpha-beta-depleted transplantation in children. TCRdb analysed the PCR reads with MiXCR anew, one entry per CDR3 protein. The data contain 250,000 to 350,000 distinct CDR3 sequences, approximately 23% of them singletons. Sequenced material: PBMCs, mostly from graft donor cells, taken 180 days after TCRalphabeta/CD19-depleted stem cell transplant. The receptor set was obtained from a male patient younger than 18 who had a stem cell transplant for acute lymphoblastic leukemia, so the T cells may come from the graft donor. The CDR3 runs from the conserved cysteine through the conserved F or W. Each record gives: V gene, D gene, clone size, J gene, CDR3 DNA, CDR3 protein. A D gene is named only where the DNA matches it firmly. The size field is filled for only some rows; it gives once, few, many or a size class.

TRBV5-1	TRBD1	NA	TRBJ2-5	TGCGCCAGCAGCAGAACGACAGGGGGCAGAGAGACCCAGTACTTC	CASSRTTGGRETQYF
TRBV5-1	NA	NA	TRBJ2-4	TGCGCCAGCAGCTTGGAAGACCGGGCCATTAAAAACATTCAGTACTTC	CASSLEDRAIKNIQYF
TRBV6-5	NA	NA	TRBJ2-1	TGTGCCAGCAGTTACTCGCGGACCTCCTACAATGAGCAGTTCTTC	CASSYSRTSYNEQFF
TRBV12-3/TRBV12-4	TRBD2	many	TRBJ2-1	TGTGCCAGCAGTGACGGGCCGGGACTAGGATATGAGCAGTTCTTC	CASSDGPGLGYEQFF
TRBV6-1	NA	NA	TRBJ2-1	TGTGCCAGCAGTGAACAGGATGGCAATGAGCAGTTCTTC	CASSEQDGNEQFF
TRBV12-3/TRBV12-4	NA	NA	TRBJ1-1	TGTGCCAGCACCCTCCCTGTGGGGGCGCGTACTGAAGCTTTCTTT	CASTLPVGARTEAFF
TRBV15	NA	NA	TRBJ2-5	TGTGCCACCAGCAGAGTGGACAAGGGGCAAGAGACCCAGTACTTC	CATSRVDKGQETQYF
TRBV12-3/TRBV12-4	NA	few	TRBJ2-6	TGTGCCAGCAGTTTAGAGGGAGGACCGTCCTCTGGGGCCAACGTCCTGACTTTC	CASSLEGGPSSGANVLTF
TRBV27	NA	NA	TRBJ2-7	TGTGCCAGCAGTTTAAGGGGGGGGCGCGAGCAGTACTTC	CASSLRGGREQYF
TRBV10-3	TRBD2	NA	TRBJ2-1	TGTGCCATCAGTGAGTCGGGTCTAGCGGGGATAAGCTCCTACAATGAGCAGTTCTTC	CAISESGLAGISSYNEQFF